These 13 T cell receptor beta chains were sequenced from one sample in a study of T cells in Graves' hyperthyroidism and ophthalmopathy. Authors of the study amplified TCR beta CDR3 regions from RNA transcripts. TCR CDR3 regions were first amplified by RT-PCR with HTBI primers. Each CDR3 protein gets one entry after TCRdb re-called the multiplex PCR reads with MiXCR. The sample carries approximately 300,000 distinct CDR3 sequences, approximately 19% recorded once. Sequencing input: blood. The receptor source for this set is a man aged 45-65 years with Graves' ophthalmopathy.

The CDR3 nucleotides are TGTGCCAGCAGCGAGGCGGGAGGACACACAGATACGCAGTATTTT. Encoded protein: CASSEAGGHTDTQYF. V and J are TRBV9 and TRBJ2-3, with 8 bases matching TRBD2. The CDR3 is 15 residues long. The germline CDR1 and CDR2 sequences are SGDLS and YYNGEE. V shed 3 bases and J 2 bases; nucleotides not matched to a gene: 5.

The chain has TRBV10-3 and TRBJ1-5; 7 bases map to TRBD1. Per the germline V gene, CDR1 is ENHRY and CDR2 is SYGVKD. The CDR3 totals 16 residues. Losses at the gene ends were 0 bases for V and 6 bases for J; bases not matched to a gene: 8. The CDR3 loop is CAISESRRGQTQPQHF. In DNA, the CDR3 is TGTGCCATCAGTGAGTCTAGGAGGGGGCAGACTCAGCCCCAGCATTTT.

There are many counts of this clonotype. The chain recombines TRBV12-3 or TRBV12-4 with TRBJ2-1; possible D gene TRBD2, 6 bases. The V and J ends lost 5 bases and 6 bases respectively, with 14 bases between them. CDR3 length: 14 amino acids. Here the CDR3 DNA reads TGTGCCAGCAGTCAGCCGGGACTTTTCAATGAGCAGTTCTTC. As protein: CASSQPGLFNEQFF.

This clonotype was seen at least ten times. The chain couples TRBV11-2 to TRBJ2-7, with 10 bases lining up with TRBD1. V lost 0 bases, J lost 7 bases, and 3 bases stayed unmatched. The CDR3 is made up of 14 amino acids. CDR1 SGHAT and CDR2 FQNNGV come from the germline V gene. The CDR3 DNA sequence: TGTGCCAGCAGCTTAGAGACAGGGGGCTGGGAGCAGTACTTC. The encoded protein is CASSLETGGWEQYF.

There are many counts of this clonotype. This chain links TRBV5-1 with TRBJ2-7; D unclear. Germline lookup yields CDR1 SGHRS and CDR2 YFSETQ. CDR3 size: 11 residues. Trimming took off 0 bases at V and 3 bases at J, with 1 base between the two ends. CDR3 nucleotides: TGCGCCAGCAGCTTGGGCTACGAGCAGTACTTC. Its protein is CASSLGYEQYF. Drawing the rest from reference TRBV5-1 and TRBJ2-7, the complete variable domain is KAGVTQTPRYLIKTRGQQVTLSCSPISGHRSVSWYQQTPGQGLQFLFEYFSETQRNKGNFPGRFSGRQFSNSRSEMNVSTLELGDSALYLCASSLGYEQYFGPGTRLTVT.

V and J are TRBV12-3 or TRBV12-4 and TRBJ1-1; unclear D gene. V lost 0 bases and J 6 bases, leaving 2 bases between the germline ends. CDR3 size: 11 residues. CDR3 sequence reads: CASSLASEAFF. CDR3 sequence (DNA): TGTGCCAGCAGTTTAGCTTCTGAAGCTTTCTTT.

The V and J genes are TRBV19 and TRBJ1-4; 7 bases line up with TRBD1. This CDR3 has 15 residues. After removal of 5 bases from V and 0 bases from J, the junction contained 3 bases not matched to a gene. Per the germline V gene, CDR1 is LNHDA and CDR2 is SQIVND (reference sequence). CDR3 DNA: TGTGCCAGTAGTGCCGACAGGGCAACTAATGAAAAACTGTTTTTT. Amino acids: CASSADRATNEKLFF.

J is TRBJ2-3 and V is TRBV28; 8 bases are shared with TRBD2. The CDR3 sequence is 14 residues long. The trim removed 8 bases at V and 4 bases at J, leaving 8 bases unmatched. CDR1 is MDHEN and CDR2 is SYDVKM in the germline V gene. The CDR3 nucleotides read TGTGCCAGCGGTCGAGCGGGAGTCTCAGATACGCAGTATTTT. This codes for CASGRAGVSDTQYF.

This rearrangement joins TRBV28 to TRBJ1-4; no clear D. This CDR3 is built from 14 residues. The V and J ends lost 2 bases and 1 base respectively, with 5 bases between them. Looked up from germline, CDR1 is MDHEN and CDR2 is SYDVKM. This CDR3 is CASSLEGTNEKLFF. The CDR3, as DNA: TGTGCCAGCAGTTTAGAGGGAACTAATGAAAAACTGTTTTTT.

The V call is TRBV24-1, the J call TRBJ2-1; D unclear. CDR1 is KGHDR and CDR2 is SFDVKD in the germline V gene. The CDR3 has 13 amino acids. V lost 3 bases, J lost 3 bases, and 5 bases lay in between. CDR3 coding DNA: TGTGCCACCAGTGATGTCGGCTACAATGAGCAGTTCTTC. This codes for CATSDVGYNEQFF.

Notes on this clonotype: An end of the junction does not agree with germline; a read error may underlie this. The CDR3 DNA follows: TGTGCCACAGGGGTATACAATGAGCGGTTCTTC. Its translation: CATGVYNERFF. This chain joins TRBV24-1 and TRBJ2-1, with a weak D call TRBD1 (5 bases). The CDR3 has 11 amino acids. Germline CDR1 and CDR2: KGHDR and SFDVKD.

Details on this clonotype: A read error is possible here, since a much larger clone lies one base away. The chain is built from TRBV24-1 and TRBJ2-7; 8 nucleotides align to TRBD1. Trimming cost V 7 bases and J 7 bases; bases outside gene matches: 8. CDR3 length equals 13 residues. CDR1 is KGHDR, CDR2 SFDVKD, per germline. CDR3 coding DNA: TGTGCCACCAGCCGGGACAGGTACAATGAGCAGTACTTC. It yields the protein CATSRDRYNEQYF.

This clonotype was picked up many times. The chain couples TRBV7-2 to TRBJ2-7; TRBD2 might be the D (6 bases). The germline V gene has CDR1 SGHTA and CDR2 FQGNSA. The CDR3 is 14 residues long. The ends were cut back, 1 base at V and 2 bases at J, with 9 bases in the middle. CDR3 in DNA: TGTGCCAGCAGCTTAGTCGGGGGTGCCTACGAGCAGTACTTC. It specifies CASSLVGGAYEQYF. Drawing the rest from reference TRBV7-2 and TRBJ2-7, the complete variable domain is GAGVSQSPSNKVTEKGKDVELRCDPISGHTALYWYRQSLGQGLEFLIYFQGNSAPDKSGLPSDRFSAERTGGSVSTLTIQRTQQEDSAVYLCASSLVGGAYEQYFGPGTRLTVT.